This T cell receptor (beta chain) was sequenced during a study of blood T cell repertoires in COVID-19. Overall study: Specimens from acute and convalescent COVID-19 originated in the United States, Italy and Spain. PBMCs, B-cell-depleted T cells, or T cells provided the cDNA or gDNA that made up the material.

Trimming left V 2 bases short and J 1 base short, with 7 bases between. This CDR3 is built from 14 residues. Germline values: CDR1 MNHEY, CDR2 SMNVEV (reference sequence). Per the original data handling: From reference gene primer amplification, estimates of nucleated cell counts were derived. Libraries were prepared by immunoSEQ multiplex PCR; TCRdb keeps only in-frame clonotypes and omits some of them. That table gives V, J and clone size, and the DNA gave D and trimming. The sample lists some 100,000 clones; approximately 91% were seen once. Source material: peripheral blood. This TCR was sampled from a human donor with active COVID-19. The donor label of this sample is uncertain. The genes are TRBV27 and TRBJ2-3; a possible D gene is TRBD1 (5 bases). CDR3 bases: TGTGCCAGCAGTTTAGGGGCAGGCACAGATACGCAGTATTTT. It encodes CASSLGAGTDTQYF.